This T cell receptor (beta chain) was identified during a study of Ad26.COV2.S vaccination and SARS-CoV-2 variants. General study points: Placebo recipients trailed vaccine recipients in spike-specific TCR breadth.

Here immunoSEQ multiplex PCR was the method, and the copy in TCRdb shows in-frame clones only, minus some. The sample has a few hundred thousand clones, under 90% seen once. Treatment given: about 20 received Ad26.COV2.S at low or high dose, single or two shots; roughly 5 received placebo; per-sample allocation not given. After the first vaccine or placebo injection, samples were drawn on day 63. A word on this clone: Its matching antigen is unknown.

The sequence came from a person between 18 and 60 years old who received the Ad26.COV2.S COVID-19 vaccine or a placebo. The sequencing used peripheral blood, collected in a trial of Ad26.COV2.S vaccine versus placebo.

CDR3 DNA sequence: TGTGCCAGCAGCATCCCGGTGCAGGTCCCTAATGAAAAACTGTTTTTT. Amino acid sequence: CASSIPVQVPNEKLFF. This chain connects TRBV11-1 to TRBJ1-4; D not certain. The CDR3 spans 16 residues. Germline values: CDR1 SGHAT, CDR2 FQDESV (reference sequence). Trimming took off 5 bases at V and 3 bases at J, with 16 bases between the two ends.